The sequence of this T cell receptor beta chain was determined in a study of cytomegalovirus exposure and HLA in healthy donors. Overall study findings and caveats: Rare TCR sequences predominated, though certain public TCRs were found in many donors.

This CDR3 has 13 residues. Deletions cut 11 bases from V and 4 bases from J, with 17 bases between. The germline CDR1 and CDR2 sequences are MNHEY and SVGAGI. While unrecorded immune exposures were likely, the donors were nominally healthy when sampled. The study ran its PCR with 60 Vbeta and 13 Jbeta primers. Clones were read by immunoSEQ multiplex PCR, and TCRdb kept only the in-frame ones, dropping some. This sample has about 140,000 clones, with roughly 81% found just once. As to this clone: Its antigen remains unidentified.

The TCR was taken from a female donor in good health and CMV-seronegative. The sequenced sample was PBMCs. V and J are TRBV6-5 and TRBJ2-5; the D is unclear. The CDR3 protein is CAVHWAQGETQYF. In DNA form, the CDR3 reads TGTGCCGTCCACTGGGCCCAAGGAGAGACCCAGTACTTC.